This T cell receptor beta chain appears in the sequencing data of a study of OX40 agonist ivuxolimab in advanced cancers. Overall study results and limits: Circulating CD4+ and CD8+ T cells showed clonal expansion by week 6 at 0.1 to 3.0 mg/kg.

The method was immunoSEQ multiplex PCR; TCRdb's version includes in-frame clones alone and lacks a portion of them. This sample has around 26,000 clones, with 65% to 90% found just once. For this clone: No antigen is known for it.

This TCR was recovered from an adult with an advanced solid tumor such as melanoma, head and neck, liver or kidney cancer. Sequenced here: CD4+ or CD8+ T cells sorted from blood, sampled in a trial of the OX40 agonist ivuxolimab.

CDR3 loop: CASSEVFNEQFF. The CDR3 DNA is TGTGCCAGCAGTGAAGTTTTCAATGAGCAGTTCTTC. The chain employs TRBV6-1 and TRBJ2-1, with D hard to call. The V end was cut by 1 base, the J end by 6 bases, with 4 bases between. The CDR3 is 12 amino acids. Germline CDR1 MNHNS, CDR2 SASEGT.